This passage covers 24 T cell receptor beta chains from one sample sequenced in a study of T cell changes during pregnancy in multiple sclerosis. The data were produced by immunoSEQ multiplex PCR, yet TCRdb's version contains in-frame clones alone and is incomplete. The table shows 60,000 or so clones, with around 90% occurring only once. The sequenced sample was CD4+ T cells from peripheral blood mononuclear cells, obtained after pregnancy. The receptors were gathered from a female donor in good health, enrolled as a control in a pregnancy study.

This clone was seen more than once but under ten times. The V call is TRBV7-2, the J call TRBJ2-5; 10 bases are a match to TRBD2. This CDR3 is 16 amino acids long. Germline V gene data show CDR1 as SGHTA and CDR2 as FQGNSA. Germline trimming cut 0 bases from V and 4 bases from J; bases unmatched to any gene: 5. The CDR3 spells CASSLAGTSEGETQYF. The DNA of the CDR3 is TGTGCCAGCAGCTTAGCCGGGACTAGCGAAGGAGAGACCCAGTACTTC. Drawing the rest from reference TRBV7-2 and TRBJ2-5, the complete variable domain is GAGVSQSPSNKVTEKGKDVELRCDPISGHTALYWYRQSLGQGLEFLIYFQGNSAPDKSGLPSDRFSAERTGGSVSTLTIQRTQQEDSAVYLCASSLAGTSEGETQYFGPGTRLLVL.

The chain carries TRBV18 and TRBJ1-3, with a weak D call TRBD1 (5 bases). The germline V and J ends were trimmed by 4 bases and 4 bases, with 17 bases remaining between them. In germline, CDR1 is KGHSH, CDR2 LQKENI. This CDR3 has 16 residues. The CDR3: CASSLTIGGEGNTIYF. CDR3 DNA: TGTGCCAGCTCACTTACCATCGGGGGTGAAGGAAACACCATATATTTT. The full variable domain, rest sourced from reference TRBV18 and TRBJ1-3, is NAGVMQNPRHLVRRRGQEARLRCSPMKGHSHVYWYRQLPEEGLKFMVYLQKENIIDESGMPKERFSAEFPKEGPSILRIQQVVRGDSAAYFCASSLTIGGEGNTIYFGEGSWLTVV.

V usage is TRBV5-4 and J usage is TRBJ1-3; 7 bases line up with TRBD1. CDR1 is SGHNT, CDR2 YYREEE, per germline (reference sequence). The CDR3 loop spans 15 amino acids. Trimming removed 9 bases from V and 4 bases from J; junction bases left unmatched: 13. The CDR3 is CATGDRVFSGNTIYF. The CDR3 DNA reads TGTGCCACCGGAGACAGGGTCTTCTCGGGAAACACCATATATTTT.

The rearrangement uses TRBV11-3 and TRBJ2-7; 11 bases match TRBD1. The J segment lost 3 bases and the V segment lost 0 bases, leaving 4 bases of the junction unmatched. CDR1 is SGHNT, CDR2 YENEEA, per germline. This CDR3 is built from 16 residues. CDR3 bases: TGTGCCAGCAGCTTAGAAAGGACAGGGGGCTTCTACGAGCAGTACTTC. Translated: CASSLERTGGFYEQYF.

This chain uses TRBV7-3 with TRBJ1-2, with 8 nucleotides matching TRBD1. V dropped 5 bases and J dropped 7; count of bases not matched to a gene: 9. The CDR3 sequence is 14 residues long. Germline-derived CDR1 and CDR2 are SGHTA and FQGTGA. As DNA, the CDR3 is TGTGCCAGCAGCCCGCAGACAGGGGCCGGTGGCTACACCTTC. Translated, it gives CASSPQTGAGGYTF.

The gene calls are TRBV6-6 and TRBJ2-3; 9 bases map to TRBD1. The CDR3 has 16 residues. With 8 bases clipped from V and 4 bases from J, the junction kept 13 bases outside the gene matches. Looked up from germline, CDR1 is MNHNY and CDR2 is SVGAGI (reference sequence). CDR3 bases: TGTGCCAGCCTTCTGTCCCGGGACAGGGTCTCAGATACGCAGTATTTT. As protein: CASLLSRDRVSDTQYF.

This clone was detected once. CDR3 sequence reads: CASSFTTGGLGFF. The CDR3 region has the DNA TGTGCCAGCAGCTTTACTACGGGGGGTTTAGGGTTCTTC. The rearrangement links TRBV7-2 to TRBJ2-1, with 7 bases fitting TRBD2. The trim removed 3 bases at V and 15 bases at J, leaving 11 bases unmatched. This CDR3 has 13 residues. Germline V gives CDR1 SGHTA, CDR2 FQGNSA.

The chain is built from TRBV10-3 and TRBJ1-5, with TRBD1 as a possible D gene (5 bases). Trimming stripped 6 bases from V and 1 base from J, with 10 bases between. Germline CDR1 ENHRY, CDR2 SYGVKD. There are 14 residues in the CDR3. The CDR3: CAIRDTNSNQPQHF. The CDR3, as DNA: TGTGCCATCAGGGACACTAACAGCAATCAGCCCCAGCATTTT.

The J gene is TRBJ2-7, the V gene TRBV7-2; 10 bases are a match to TRBD2. V lost 5 bases to trimming and J lost 3 bases; unmatched junction nucleotides: 7. The CDR3 spans 15 residues. Per the germline V gene, CDR1 is SGHTA and CDR2 is FQGNSA. In nucleotides, the CDR3 is TGTGCCAGCAGCCCTCTAGCGGGGGCTATCTACGAGCAGTACTTC. It is translated as CASSPLAGAIYEQYF.

This chain links TRBV14 with TRBJ1-1; unclear D gene. The V end was cut by 0 bases, the J end by 5 bases, with 7 bases between. Per the germline V gene, CDR1 is SGHDN and CDR2 is FVKESK. The CDR3 extends over 13 amino acids. The CDR3 loop reads CASSQDQNTEAFF. In nucleotides, the CDR3 is TGTGCCAGCAGCCAAGATCAGAATACTGAAGCTTTCTTT.

This chain joins TRBV2 and TRBJ1-4, with 7 bases aligning to TRBD1. Germline loops: CDR1 SNHLY, CDR2 FYNNEI. This CDR3 is 14 amino acids long. The ends lost 5 bases at V and 1 base at J; junction bases unmatched: 1. The CDR3: CASSRQGTNEKLFF. CDR3 sequence (DNA): TGTGCCAGCAGTCGACAGGGAACTAATGAAAAACTGTTTTTT. Full variable domain (rest looked up from reference TRBV2 and TRBJ1-4): EPEVTQTPSHQVTQMGQEVILRCVPISNHLYFYWYRQILGQKVEFLVSFYNNEISEKSEIFDDQFSVERPDGSNFTLKIRSTKLEDSAMYFCASSRQGTNEKLFFGSGTQLSVL.

This clone was observed a single time. This chain joins TRBV19 and TRBJ1-4; TRBD1 aligns across 7 bases. Germline V lookup: CDR1 LNHDA, CDR2 SQIVND (reference sequence). J lost 2 bases, V lost 10 bases, and 7 bases had no gene match. The CDR3 totals 14 residues. The CDR3 reads CATKRTGTNEKLFF. Here the CDR3 DNA reads TGTGCCACAAAAAGGACAGGCACTAATGAAAAACTGTTTTTT. The whole variable domain, filled in from reference TRBV19 and TRBJ1-4, reads DGGITQSPKYLFRKEGQNVTLSCEQNLNHDAMYWYRQDPGQGLRLIYYSQIVNDFQKGDIAEGYSVSREKKESFPLTVTSAQKNPTAFYLCATKRTGTNEKLFFGSGTQLSVL.

The rearrangement joins TRBV5-6 to TRBJ1-3, with D perhaps TRBD1 (6 bases). V lost 2 bases, J lost 0 bases, and 9 bases lay in between. The CDR3 is 15 residues long. Germline values: CDR1 SGHDT, CDR2 YYEEEE. CDR3 region: CASSFVTGSGNTIYF. The CDR3 DNA reads TGTGCCAGCAGCTTCGTGACAGGCTCTGGAAACACCATATATTTT.

This clone was counted a single time. V is TRBV19 and J is TRBJ1-3; no clear D gene. This CDR3 is 13 amino acids long. Germline values: CDR1 LNHDA, CDR2 SQIVND (reference sequence). V lost 4 bases and J lost 0, with 4 bases in between. CDR3 loop: CASSNLSGNTIYF. As DNA, the CDR3 is TGTGCCAGTAGTAATCTCTCTGGAAACACCATATATTTT.

The J gene is TRBJ1-2, the V gene TRBV14, with D tentatively TRBD1 (6 bases). The CDR3 extends over 15 amino acids. The V gene lost 1 base and the J gene lost 4 bases, with 13 bases spanning the gap. Germline CDR1 SGHDN, CDR2 FVKESK. The CDR3 loop is CASSQARGLVYGYTF. DNA for the CDR3: TGTGCCAGCAGCCAAGCCAGGGGCTTAGTCTATGGCTACACCTTC. The variable domain in full, with the rest retrieved from reference TRBV14 and TRBJ1-2, is EAGVTQFPSHSVIEKGQTVTLRCDPISGHDNLYWYRRVMGKEIKFLLHFVKESKQDESGMPNNRFLAERTGGTYSTLKVQPAELEDSGVYFCASSQARGLVYGYTFGSGTRLTVV.

The genes are TRBV4-2 and TRBJ2-5, with no clear D. Germline V gives CDR1 LGHNA, CDR2 YNFKEQ. This CDR3 is built from 15 residues. The germline V and J ends were trimmed by 0 bases and 1 base, with 9 bases remaining between them. The CDR3 here is CASSQDALVQETQYF. For the CDR3, the DNA is TGTGCCAGCAGCCAAGATGCCCTAGTCCAAGAGACCCAGTACTTC.

This sequence joins TRBV7-2 and TRBJ2-7; D possibly corresponds to TRBD2 (5 bases). Germline values: CDR1 SGHTA, CDR2 FQGNSA. Trimming cost V 3 bases and J 5 bases, with 11 bases left between them. The CDR3 is 13 amino acids. The CDR3 here is CASSFREGNEQYF. Written as DNA, the CDR3 is TGTGCCAGCAGCTTTCGCGAGGGCAACGAGCAGTACTTC.

This chain joins TRBV4-3 and TRBJ2-1; 12 bases are shared with TRBD2. Trimming cost V 0 bases and J 7 bases; bases outside gene matches: 13. The CDR3 length is 19 residues. Germline V gene lookup returns CDR1 LGHNA and CDR2 YSLEER. In DNA form, the CDR3 reads TGCGCCAGCAGCCAAGATATCCCTCTAGCGGGGGGGCCTTTGAATGAGCAGTTCTTC. Translated: CASSQDIPLAGGPLNEQFF.

V usage is TRBV6-5 and J usage is TRBJ2-7; D is perhaps TRBD1 (6 bases). V was pared by 5 bases and J by 6 bases, with 8 bases between. Germline V gives CDR1 MNHEY, CDR2 SVGAGI. The CDR3 is 11 amino acids. The CDR3 loop reads CASSNRAEQYF. The CDR3 DNA reads as TGTGCCAGCAGTAACAGGGCCGAGCAGTACTTC.

This sequence joins TRBV4-3 and TRBJ2-2; D gene unclear. The germline CDR1 and CDR2 sequences are LGHNA and YSLEER. The ends were cut back, 1 base at V and 1 base at J, with 10 bases in the middle. The CDR3 sequence is 16 residues long. CDR3 sequence: CASSQGLSLNTGELFF. For the CDR3, the DNA is TGCGCCAGCAGCCAAGGACTCAGCCTGAACACCGGGGAGCTGTTTTTT.

This chain joins TRBV11-3 and TRBJ2-1, with TRBD2 matching 9 bases. Trimming at V came to 5 bases and at J to 0 bases, leaving 14 bases not matched to a gene. Per germline, CDR1 SGHNT and CDR2 YENEEA. The CDR3 consists of 19 residues. CDR3 in amino acids: CASSPWSGLAGSSYNEQFF. Here the CDR3 DNA reads TGTGCCAGCAGCCCCTGGAGTGGTCTAGCGGGGAGCTCCTACAATGAGCAGTTCTTC.

The gene calls are TRBV6-5 and TRBJ1-2; 9 bases align to TRBD1. The germline V gene encodes CDR1 MNHEY and CDR2 SVGAGI. With V trimmed by 6 bases and J by 1 base, 6 bases remained unmatched. This CDR3 spans 15 amino acids. The CDR3 bases are TGTGCCAGCAGCAACGACAGGGGGGTTAACTATGGCTACACCTTC. It codes for CASSNDRGVNYGYTF.

The rearrangement uses TRBV5-1 and TRBJ1-2; 8 nucleotides align to TRBD1. The CDR3 loop spans 17 amino acids. With V trimmed by 2 bases and J by 0 bases, 9 bases remained unmatched. Germline CDR1 SGHRS, CDR2 YFSETQ. CDR3 bases: TGCGCCAGCAGCTTAACATATGGGACAGGATCTAACTATGGCTACACCTTC. This codes for CASSLTYGTGSNYGYTF. The whole variable domain, remainder taken from reference TRBV5-1 and TRBJ1-2, is KAGVTQTPRYLIKTRGQQVTLSCSPISGHRSVSWYQQTPGQGLQFLFEYFSETQRNKGNFPGRFSGRQFSNSRSEMNVSTLELGDSALYLCASSLTYGTGSNYGYTFGSGTRLTVV.

The chain carries TRBV13 and TRBJ1-6; TRBD1 agrees at 8 bases. CDR1 and CDR2 (germline): PRHDT, FYEKMQ (reference sequence). The J segment lost 10 bases and the V segment lost 5 bases, leaving 7 bases of the junction unmatched. The CDR3 runs 14 residues. The CDR3 DNA is TGTGCCAGCAGCCTTAGGGACAGGCCCTCACCCCTCCACTTT. This codes for CASSLRDRPSPLHF.